These 13 T cell receptor beta chains originate from one sample sequenced in a study of OX40 agonist ivuxolimab in advanced cancers. Profiled with immunoSEQ multiplex PCR; TCRdb holds only in-frame clones, not every one. The sample records approximately 100,000 clones, about 90% being singletons. The specimen comprised CD4+ or CD8+ T cells sorted from blood, sampled in a trial of the OX40 agonist ivuxolimab. These receptors all come from an adult with an advanced solid tumor such as melanoma, head and neck, liver or kidney cancer.

The rearrangement links TRBV7-2 to TRBJ1-6, with D perhaps matching TRBD1 (5 bases). The CDR3 length is 15 residues. V lost 2 bases and J 6 bases, leaving 11 bases between the germline ends. Germline CDR1 is SGHTA and CDR2 is FQGNSA. As DNA, the CDR3 is TGTGCCAGCAGCTTACCAGGGCTCGGTAATTCACCCCTCCACTTT. This translates into CASSLPGLGNSPLHF.

The CDR3 DNA is TGTGCCAGCTCACCTCCGGGACTAGCGGATTACGAGCAGTACTTC. Encoded protein: CASSPPGLADYEQYF. The genes are TRBV18 and TRBJ2-7; TRBD2 matches 11 bases. After removal of 3 bases from V and 4 bases from J, the junction contained 5 bases not matched to a gene. CDR1 and CDR2 (germline): KGHSH, LQKENI. This CDR3 comprises 15 residues.

The genes are TRBV7-3 and TRBJ1-3; 7 nucleotides agree with TRBD1. V dropped 7 bases and J dropped 8; count of bases not matched to a gene: 8. Germline V gene data show CDR1 as SGHTA and CDR2 as FQGTGA. The CDR3 covers 13 residues. CDR3 sequence reads: CASNNTGVHTIYF. The CDR3, as DNA: TGTGCCAGCAACAACACAGGGGTACACACCATATATTTT.

This chain uses TRBV7-9 with TRBJ2-7, with D unclear. The CDR3 runs 14 residues. V lost 0 bases, J lost 1 base, and 7 bases lay in between. The germline V gene has CDR1 SEHNR and CDR2 FQNEAQ (reference sequence). The CDR3 DNA is TGTGCCAGCAGCTTAGCTCCGCAATCCTACGAGCAGTACTTC. Its protein is CASSLAPQSYEQYF.

The chain links TRBV30 to TRBJ1-1; D possibly corresponds to TRBD1 (5 bases). CDR1 and CDR2 (germline): GTSNPN, SVGIG (reference sequence). The CDR3 sequence is 13 residues long. The germline V and J ends were trimmed by 2 bases and 0 bases, with 7 bases remaining between them. CDR3 region: CAWSPQVNTEAFF. The CDR3 DNA reads as TGTGCCTGGAGTCCACAGGTGAACACTGAAGCTTTCTTT.

The CDR3 here is CASSRGYQGFYGYTF. The CDR3 nucleotides are TGTGCCAGCAGTCGTGGGTATCAGGGTTTCTATGGCTACACCTTC. The chain is built from TRBV27 and TRBJ1-2; maybe TRBD1 (5 bases). Per the germline V gene, CDR1 is MNHEY and CDR2 is SMNVEV (reference sequence). V gave up 5 bases and J gave up 4 bases, with 17 bases separating them. The CDR3 runs to 15 residues.

V usage is TRBV28 and J usage is TRBJ1-2; D is uncertain. Trimming removed 6 bases from V and 8 bases from J, with 16 bases in between. This CDR3 has 13 residues. Germline V gene sequence: CDR1 MDHEN, CDR2 SYDVKM. The chain's CDR3 is CASRWASAPGYTF. The CDR3 DNA sequence: TGTGCCAGCAGGTGGGCCTCGGCCCCCGGCTACACCTTC.

This rearrangement joins TRBV5-1 to TRBJ2-4, with 7 bases that match TRBD1. Trimming at V came to 5 bases and at J to 5 bases, leaving 4 bases not matched to a gene. The length of the CDR3 is 13 residues. The germline CDR1 and CDR2 sequences are SGHRS and YFSETQ. The CDR3 coding sequence is TGCGCCAGCAGTTCCGACAGGGAAAACATTCAGTACTTC. Amino acid sequence: CASSSDRENIQYF.

The V gene is TRBV18, the J gene TRBJ2-7; D gene unclear. The CDR3 covers 15 residues. CDR1 and CDR2 from the germline V gene are KGHSH and LQKENI. Trimming shortened V by 3 bases and J by 0 bases, and 12 bases separated the two germline ends. The DNA for the CDR3 is TGTGCCAGCTCACCCCAGGAATCCAACTCCTACGAGCAGTACTTC. It is translated as CASSPQESNSYEQYF.

V is TRBV9 and J is TRBJ2-7; 13 nucleotides line up with TRBD2. The germline CDR1 and CDR2 sequences are SGDLS and YYNGEE. V lost 1 base to trimming and J lost 6 bases; unmatched junction nucleotides: 4. The CDR3 is 15 amino acids. The CDR3: CASSVTSGGAGEQYF. CDR3 in DNA: TGTGCCAGCAGCGTAACTAGCGGGGGGGCTGGCGAGCAGTACTTC.

CDR3 sequence reads: CASSPLGLTNGNEKLFF. The CDR3, as DNA: TGTGCCAGCAGTCCCCTGGGGCTCACCAACGGTAATGAAAAACTGTTTTTT. The V and J genes are TRBV27 and TRBJ1-4; D is perhaps TRBD1 (5 bases). The CDR3 length is 17 residues. Trimming took off 5 bases at V and 4 bases at J, with 20 bases between the two ends. Germline lookup yields CDR1 MNHEY and CDR2 SMNVEV (reference sequence).

V usage is TRBV9 and J usage is TRBJ1-1; 9 nucleotides match TRBD1. This CDR3 has 15 residues. The V segment lost 4 bases and the J segment 4 bases; nucleotides outside the gene matches: 8. Germline CDR1 and CDR2: SGDLS and YYNGEE. The CDR3 here is CASSISGQGFTEAFF. CDR3 DNA sequence: TGTGCCAGCAGCATATCGGGACAGGGATTCACTGAAGCTTTCTTT.

V and J are TRBV5-6 and TRBJ1-1, with D unclear. CDR1 is SGHDT and CDR2 is YYEEEE in the germline V gene. The CDR3 is 14 amino acids. Trimming took off 0 bases at V and 7 bases at J, with 13 bases between the two ends. The CDR3 sequence is CASSLAWGANEAFF. The CDR3 DNA reads TGTGCCAGCAGCTTGGCCTGGGGAGCGAATGAAGCTTTCTTT.